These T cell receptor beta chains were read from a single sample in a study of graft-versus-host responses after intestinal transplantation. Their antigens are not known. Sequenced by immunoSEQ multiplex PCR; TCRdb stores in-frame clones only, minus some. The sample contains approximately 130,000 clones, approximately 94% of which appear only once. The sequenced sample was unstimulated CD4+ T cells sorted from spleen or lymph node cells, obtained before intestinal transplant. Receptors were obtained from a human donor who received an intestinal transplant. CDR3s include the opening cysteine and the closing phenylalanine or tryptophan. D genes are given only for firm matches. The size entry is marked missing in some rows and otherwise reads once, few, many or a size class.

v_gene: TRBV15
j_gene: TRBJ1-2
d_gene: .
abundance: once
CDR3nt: TGTGCCACCAGCAGAGAAGACAGATTGTATGGCTACACCTTC
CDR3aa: CATSREDRLYGYTF

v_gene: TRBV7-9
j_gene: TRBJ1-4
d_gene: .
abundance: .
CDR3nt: TGTGCCAGCAGCTTGGTTGAAAAACTGTTTTTT
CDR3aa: CASSLVEKLFF

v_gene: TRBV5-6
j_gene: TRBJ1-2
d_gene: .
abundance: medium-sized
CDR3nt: TGTGCCAGCAGCTTGTTTGAGGGCGGAGGAGGCTACACCTTC
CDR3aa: CASSLFEGGGGYTF

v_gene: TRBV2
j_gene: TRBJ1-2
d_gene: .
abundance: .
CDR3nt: TGTGCCAGCAGTGAATATAGCGGCTACACCTTC
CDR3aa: CASSEYSGYTF

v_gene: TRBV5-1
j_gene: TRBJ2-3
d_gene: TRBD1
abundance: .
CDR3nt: TGCGCCAGCAGCCACGGGACAGGGACGATTCGAGGTACGCAGTATTTT
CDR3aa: CASSHGTGTIRGTQYF

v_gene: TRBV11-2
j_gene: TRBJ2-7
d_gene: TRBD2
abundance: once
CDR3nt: TGTGCCAGCAGCTTGGGGCTAGCGGGGGGTTTATACGAGCAGTACTTC
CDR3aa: CASSLGLAGGLYEQYF

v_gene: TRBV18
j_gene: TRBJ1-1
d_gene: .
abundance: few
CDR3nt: TGTGCCAGCTCACCCGGGATCAGGTCTGAAGCTTTCTTT
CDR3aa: CASSPGIRSEAFF

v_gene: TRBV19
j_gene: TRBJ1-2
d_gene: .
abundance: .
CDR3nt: TGTGCCAGTAGTATAAAGGGTCCAGGCTATGGCTACACCTTC
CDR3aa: CASSIKGPGYGYTF

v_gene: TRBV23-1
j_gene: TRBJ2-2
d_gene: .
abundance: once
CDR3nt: TGCGCCAGCAGTCAACGAAGGGACTGGGGGGACAGCGAAACGAACACCGGGGAGCTGTTTTTT
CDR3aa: CASSQRRDWGDSETNTGELFF

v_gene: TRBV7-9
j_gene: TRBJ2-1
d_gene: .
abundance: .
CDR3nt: TGTGCCAGCAGCTTAGTTGGCAGGGTAGGCTACAATGAGCAGTTCTTC
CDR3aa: CASSLVGRVGYNEQFF

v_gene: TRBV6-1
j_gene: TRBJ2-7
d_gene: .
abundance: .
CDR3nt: TGTGCCAGCAGCTTGGGCGGAACAAGCTACGAGCAGTACTTC
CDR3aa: CASSLGGTSYEQYF

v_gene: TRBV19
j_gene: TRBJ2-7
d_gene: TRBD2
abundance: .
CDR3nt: TGTGCCAGTTCACGCGGGGGGTCCTCCTACGAGCAGTACTTC
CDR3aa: CASSRGGSSYEQYF

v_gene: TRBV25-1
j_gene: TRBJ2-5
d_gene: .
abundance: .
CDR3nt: TGTGCCAGCAGTCCGACGGGGGCTGGTATTTGGGAGACCCAGTACTTC
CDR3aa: CASSPTGAGIWETQYF

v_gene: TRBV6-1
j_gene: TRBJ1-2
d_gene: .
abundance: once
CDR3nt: TGTGCCAGCCAGGGAAGAGCGTATGGCTACACCTTC
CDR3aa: CASQGRAYGYTF

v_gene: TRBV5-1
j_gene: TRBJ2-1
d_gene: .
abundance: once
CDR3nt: TGCGCCAGCAGCTCCGGGGGGCGATACAATGAGCAGTTCTTC
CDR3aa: CASSSGGRYNEQFF

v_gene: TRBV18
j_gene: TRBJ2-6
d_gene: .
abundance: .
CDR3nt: TGTGCCAGCTCTACAGGTTCCGGGGCCAACGTCCTGACTTTC
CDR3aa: CASSTGSGANVLTF

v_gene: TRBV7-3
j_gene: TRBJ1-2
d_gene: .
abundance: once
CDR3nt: TGTGCCAGCAGCTTAAATAGGGCAGGGGAGGATGGCTACACCTTC
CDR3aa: CASSLNRAGEDGYTF

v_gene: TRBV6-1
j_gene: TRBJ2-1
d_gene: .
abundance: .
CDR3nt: TGTGCCGGGGCGCAGGGGGGGTCGGGAGAGCAGTTCTTC
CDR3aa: CAGAQGGSGEQFF

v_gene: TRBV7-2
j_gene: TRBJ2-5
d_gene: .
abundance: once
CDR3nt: TGTGCCAGCAGCCGGACCCAACGGGAGACCCAGTACTTC
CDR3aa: CASSRTQRETQYF

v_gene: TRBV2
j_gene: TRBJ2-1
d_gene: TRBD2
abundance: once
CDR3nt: TGTGCCAGTGGGACTAGCGGGGGGCCCTACAATGAGCAGTTCTTC
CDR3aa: CASGTSGGPYNEQFF

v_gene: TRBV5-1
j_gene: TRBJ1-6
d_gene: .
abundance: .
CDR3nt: TGCGCCAGCAGTTCTCGGACACGGAGCTCCTATAATTCACCCCTCCACTTT
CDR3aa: CASSSRTRSSYNSPLHF

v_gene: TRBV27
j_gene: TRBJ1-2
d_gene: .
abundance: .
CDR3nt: TGTGCCAGCAGGCAGGGAGACTATGGCTACACCTTC
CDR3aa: CASRQGDYGYTF

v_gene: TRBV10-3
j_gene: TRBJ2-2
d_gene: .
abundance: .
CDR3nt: TGTGCCATCAGTGATGTCGGCAGGATGACCGGGGAGCTGTTTTTT
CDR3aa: CAISDVGRMTGELFF

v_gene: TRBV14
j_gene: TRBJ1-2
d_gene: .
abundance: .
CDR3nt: TGTGCCAGCAGCCAAGAAGGACACCCACCGGATGGCTACACCTTC
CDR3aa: CASSQEGHPPDGYTF

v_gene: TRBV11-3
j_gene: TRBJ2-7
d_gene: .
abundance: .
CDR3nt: TGTGCCAGCAGCTACCGGACGAGGACTTACGAGCAGTACTTC
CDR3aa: CASSYRTRTYEQYF

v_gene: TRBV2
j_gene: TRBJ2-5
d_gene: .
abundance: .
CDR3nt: TGTGCCAGCAAGGGCGAAGAGACCCAGTACTTC
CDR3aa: CASKGEETQYF

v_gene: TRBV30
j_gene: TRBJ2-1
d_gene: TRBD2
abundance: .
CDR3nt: TGTGGGACTAGCGTCGACAATGAGCAGTTCTTC
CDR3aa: CGTSVDNEQFF

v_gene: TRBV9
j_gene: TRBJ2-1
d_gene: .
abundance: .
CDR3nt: TGTGCCAGCAGCCGCCCTCACTCCCCCCCGGTGCAGTTCTTC
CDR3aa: CASSRPHSPPVQFF

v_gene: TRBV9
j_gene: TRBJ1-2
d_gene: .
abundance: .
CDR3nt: TGTGCCAGCAGCGTAAGTAGCTATGGCTACACCTTC
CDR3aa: CASSVSSYGYTF

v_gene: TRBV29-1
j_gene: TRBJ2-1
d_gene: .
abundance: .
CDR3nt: TGCAGCGTTGGAAGGGGGAGTAATGAGCAGTTCTTC
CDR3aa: CSVGRGSNEQFF

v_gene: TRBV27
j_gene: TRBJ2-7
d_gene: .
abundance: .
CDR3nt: TGTGCCAGCAGTTTTCATAGGCTTTCACGGGCCTACGAGCAGTACTTC
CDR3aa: CASSFHRLSRAYEQYF

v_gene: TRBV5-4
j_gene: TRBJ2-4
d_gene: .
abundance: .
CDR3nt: TGTGCCAGTCAACAGGGAACCAAAAACATTCAGTACTTC
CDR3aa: CASQQGTKNIQYF

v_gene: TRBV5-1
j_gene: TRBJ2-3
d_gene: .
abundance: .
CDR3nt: TGCGCCAGCAGCCCACCAGCTAACAGATATACGCAGTATTTT
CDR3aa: CASSPPANRYTQYF

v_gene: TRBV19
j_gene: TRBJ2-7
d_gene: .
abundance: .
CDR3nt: TGTGCCAGTAGTATAGGAGGGGATTTTTCCTACGAGCAGTACTTC
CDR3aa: CASSIGGDFSYEQYF

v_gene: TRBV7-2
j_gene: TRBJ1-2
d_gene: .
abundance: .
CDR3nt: TGTGCCAGCAGCTCCCCAGTCGCCTACTATGGCTACACCTTC
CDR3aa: CASSSPVAYYGYTF

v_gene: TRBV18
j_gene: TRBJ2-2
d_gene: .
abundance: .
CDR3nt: TGTGCCAGCTCTCCCGGACAGAACACCGGGGAGCTGTTTTTT
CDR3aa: CASSPGQNTGELFF

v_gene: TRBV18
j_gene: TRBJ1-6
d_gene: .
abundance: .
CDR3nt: TGTGCCAGCTCTTTGGGTCAGGGTGTCGGTTCACCCCTCCACTTT
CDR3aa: CASSLGQGVGSPLHF

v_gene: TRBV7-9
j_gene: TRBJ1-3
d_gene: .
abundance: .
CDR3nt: TGTGCCAGCAGCTTAGGAAACACCATATATTTT
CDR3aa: CASSLGNTIYF

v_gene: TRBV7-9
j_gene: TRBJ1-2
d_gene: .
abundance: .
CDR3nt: TGTGCCAGCAGCTTAGGCGGGGCTCAAGCTAACTATGGCTACACCTTC
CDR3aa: CASSLGGAQANYGYTF

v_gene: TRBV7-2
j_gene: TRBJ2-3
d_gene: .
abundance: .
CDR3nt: TGTGCCAGCAGCCCTCGGGACTTCCGCACAGATACGCAGTATTTT
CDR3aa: CASSPRDFRTDTQYF

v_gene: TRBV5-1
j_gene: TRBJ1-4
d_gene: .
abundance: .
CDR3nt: TGCGCCAGCAGCTTGGGCGTATCAACTAATGAAAAACTGTTTTTT
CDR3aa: CASSLGVSTNEKLFF

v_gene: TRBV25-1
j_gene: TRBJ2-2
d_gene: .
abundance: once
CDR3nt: TGTGCCAGCAGTGACCCCACAAGTCCCGGGGAGCTGTTTTTT
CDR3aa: CASSDPTSPGELFF